Here is one TCR beta chain with its context. The antigen is not known. The record originates from a study of beta chain features in type 1 diabetes. General observations from the study: Diminished insertions and augmented deletions at VDJ junctions characterized type 1 diabetes patients. Although PCR might favor shorter templates, it would do so equally in patients and controls. A definitive answer on HLA type influencing TCRB rearrangement was not reached here. Compared with healthy donors, patients appeared to share more similar naive, central memory and regulatory TCRB repertoires.

The study reverse transcribed the entire isolated RNA, so it sequenced expressed TCRB transcripts. Produced via immunoSEQ multiplex PCR; TCRdb's table is partial and in-frame only. The table has under 950,000 clones, around a sixth seen once. This clonotype was sampled from a woman in her late teens or twenties in good health. The sample comprised naive CD4+ T cells from blood.

The CDR3 reads CASRKNSGGTQYF. The DNA for the CDR3 is TGTGCCAGCAGAAAGAATAGCGGGGGGACGCAGTATTTT. V is TRBV6-5 and J is TRBJ2-3, with 10 bases identical to TRBD2. Germline V CDR1 and CDR2: MNHEY, SVGAGI. The CDR3 totals 13 residues. After removal of 6 bases from V and 9 bases from J, the junction contained 6 bases not matched to a gene.